The text below deals with one T cell receptor (beta chain). Its specificity is unknown. This CDR3 comprises 16 residues. The V and J ends lost 3 bases and 7 bases, in that order; junction bases with no gene match: 15. Looked up from germline, CDR1 is SQVTM and CDR2 is ANQGSEA. The data were taken from a study of cytomegalovirus exposure and HLA in healthy donors. Whole-study findings and limits: Follow-up analysis later connected one missense variant in DCLRE1C with trimming of TCR beta V- and J-genes. Listed as cytomegalovirus-associated were over 150 TCR beta chains.

At collection, donors were nominally healthy, but unrecorded immune exposures were probable. Researchers ran the PCR with 60 Vbeta and 13 Jbeta primers. Measured with immunoSEQ multiplex PCR; TCRdb has only the in-frame clones, and not every one. The sample has some 180,000 clones; around 80% are singletons. The chain joins TRBV29-1 to TRBJ2-1; TRBD2 aligns across 7 bases. Sequenced input: PBMCs. This TCR was sampled from a girl between 5 and 17 years old in good health and CMV-seropositive. Here the CDR3 reads CSVDPRSGKSTNEQFF. The CDR3, as DNA: TGCAGCGTTGATCCGAGGAGCGGGAAGTCGACAAATGAGCAGTTCTTC.